This TCR beta chain was identified during a study of T cell responses to AZD1222 COVID-19 vaccine. The CDR3 totals 13 residues. V was clipped by 3 bases and J by 5 bases, with 11 bases between them. The germline V gene encodes CDR1 SGDLS and CDR2 YYNGEE. Comments on this clone: What it recognizes is unknown.

Whole-study findings and limits: Clonal diversity may have been underestimated, and the donors were mostly white British, with more females than males.

Sequenced by immunoSEQ multiplex PCR; TCRdb stores in-frame clones only, minus some. The sample lists about 120,000 clones, roughly 90% occurring once. This sample comprised peripheral blood, obtained on day 0 of AZD1222 vaccination. This chain joins TRBV9 and TRBJ1-1, with TRBD1 as a possible D gene (6 bases). This receptor was identified in an adult in good health. CDR3 in amino acids: CASSAGGRTEAFF. The CDR3 coding sequence is TGTGCCAGCAGCGCGGGGGGCCGGACTGAAGCTTTCTTT.